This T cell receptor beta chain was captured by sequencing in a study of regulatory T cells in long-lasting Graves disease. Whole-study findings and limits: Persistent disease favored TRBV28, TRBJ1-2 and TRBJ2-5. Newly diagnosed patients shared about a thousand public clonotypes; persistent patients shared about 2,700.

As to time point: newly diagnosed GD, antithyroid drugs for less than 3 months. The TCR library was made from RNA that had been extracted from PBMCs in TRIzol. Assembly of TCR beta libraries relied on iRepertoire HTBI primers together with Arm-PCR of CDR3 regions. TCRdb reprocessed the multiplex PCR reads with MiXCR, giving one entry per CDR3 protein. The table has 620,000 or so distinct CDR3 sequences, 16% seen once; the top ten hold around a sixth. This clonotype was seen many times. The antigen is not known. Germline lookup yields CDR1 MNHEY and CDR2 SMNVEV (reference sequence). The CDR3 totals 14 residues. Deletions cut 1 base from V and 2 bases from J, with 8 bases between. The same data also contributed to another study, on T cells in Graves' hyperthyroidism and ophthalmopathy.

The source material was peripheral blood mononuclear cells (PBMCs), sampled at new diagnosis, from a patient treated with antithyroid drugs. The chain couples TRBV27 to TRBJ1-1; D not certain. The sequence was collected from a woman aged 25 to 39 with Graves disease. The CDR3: CASSLFPANTEAFF. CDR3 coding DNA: TGTGCCAGCAGTTTATTCCCGGCTAACACTGAAGCTTTCTTT.